These 2 T cell receptor beta chains share one sample of origin, sequenced in a study of shared clonotypes between healthy human individuals. Produced via immunoSEQ multiplex PCR; TCRdb's table is partial and in-frame only. This table holds around 750,000 clones, around 67% found once. Material for sequencing was memory CD4+ T cells sorted from blood. Subset described: CD45RA-negative fraction. These receptors were collected from a young woman in good health.

The J gene is TRBJ1-3, the V gene TRBV14; D perhaps matches TRBD1 (6 bases). V was trimmed by 0 bases and J by 4 bases, leaving 19 bases between them. Germline V gives CDR1 SGHDN, CDR2 FVKESK. CDR3 length equals 18 residues. CDR3 coding DNA: TGTGCCAGCAGCCAAGATCTAGTCAGGGGAACCGTCGGAAACACCATATATTTT. Amino acids: CASSQDLVRGTVGNTIYF.

A word on this clone: The same CDR3 arises from other DNA sequences in this sample as well. The V and J genes are TRBV5-1 and TRBJ2-7; D not certain. V lost 5 bases, J lost 4 bases, and 10 bases lay in between. CDR1 is SGHRS and CDR2 is YFSETQ in the germline V gene. This CDR3 is 12 amino acids long. CDR3 coding DNA: TGCGCCAGCAGAGGCGAAGGGTACGAGCAGTACTTC. This codes for CASRGEGYEQYF. Looking up the rest from reference TRBV5-1 and TRBJ2-7 gives the full variable domain: KAGVTQTPRYLIKTRGQQVTLSCSPISGHRSVSWYQQTPGQGLQFLFEYFSETQRNKGNFPGRFSGRQFSNSRSEMNVSTLELGDSALYLCASRGEGYEQYFGPGTRLTVT.